This section outlines one T cell receptor (beta chain) sequence together with its context. A Seattle source enrolled patients during active infection and followed them longitudinally. In the original analysis: Estimation of nucleated cell counts relied on the amplification of reference gene primers. Assay used: immunoSEQ multiplex PCR; TCRdb lists only in-frame clones, some missing. Clonal size and the V and J genes are those of that table, whereas D and trimming came from the DNA. The table includes tens of thousands of clones, around nine tenths detected once. The sample comes from a study of blood T cell repertoires in COVID-19. Looking at the study overall: COVID-19 samples from acute and convalescent phases originated in the United States, Italy and Spain. The cDNA or gDNA used as material had been derived from T cells, B-cell-depleted T cells, or PBMCs.

This CDR3 has 17 amino acids. Looked up from germline, CDR1 is LGHNA and CDR2 is YSLEER. V gave up 0 bases and J gave up 7 bases; unmatched junction bases: 10. Sample: peripheral blood. The chain recombines TRBV4-3 with TRBJ2-1; 9 bases are shared with TRBD1. This TCR was sampled from a man aged 45-65 years with COVID-19, enrolled during active disease. CDR3 bases: TGCGCCAGCAGCCAAGACCCGGACAGGGGAGCACGGAATGAGCAGTTCTTC. It is translated as CASSQDPDRGARNEQFF.